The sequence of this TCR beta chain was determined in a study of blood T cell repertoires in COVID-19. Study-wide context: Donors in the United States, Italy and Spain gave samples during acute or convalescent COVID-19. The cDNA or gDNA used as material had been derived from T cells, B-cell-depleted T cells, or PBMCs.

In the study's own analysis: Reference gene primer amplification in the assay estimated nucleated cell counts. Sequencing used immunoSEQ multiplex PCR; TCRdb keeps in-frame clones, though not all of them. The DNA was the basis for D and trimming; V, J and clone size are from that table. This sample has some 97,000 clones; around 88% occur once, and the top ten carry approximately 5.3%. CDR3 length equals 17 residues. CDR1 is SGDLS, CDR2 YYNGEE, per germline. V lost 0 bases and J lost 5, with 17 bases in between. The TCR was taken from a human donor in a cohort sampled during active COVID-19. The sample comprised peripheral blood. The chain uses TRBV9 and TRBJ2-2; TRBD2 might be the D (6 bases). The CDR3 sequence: CASSVGGVQGRTGELFF. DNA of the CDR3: TGTGCCAGCAGCGTAGGGGGGGTGCAGGGAAGGACCGGGGAGCTGTTTTTT.